This T cell receptor beta chain was captured by sequencing in a study of T cell responses to AZD1222 COVID-19 vaccine (dated by TCRdb to about 2021). For context, the study as a whole: Because spike-specific TCR depth and breadth did not differ between the two schedules, AZD1222 recipients who got a second dose at roughly 4 weeks were pooled with those who got a second dose at roughly 12 weeks. Trial participants were enrolled by age into 18-55, 56-69 and 70-plus year subgroups, with approximately 150, 30 and 60 TCR-sequenced participants respectively. TCR sequencing covered fewer than 250 trial participants: 207 given two doses of AZD1222 and approximately 26 given two doses of MenACWY control vaccine. Paper-wide results and their limitations: The vaccine-associated CD4 TCRs covered the entire spike protein, and the dominant responses fell in regions 160-218 and 743-854. In the small 56-69-year group, the increase in depth fell short of significance, most likely because of low power. Most participants were white British and females outnumbered males, and the authors suggested that clonal diversity may have been underestimated. Spike-specific TCR breadth and depth rose significantly after two AZD1222 doses compared with day 0 and with MenACWY recipients. Conclusions about previously exposed vaccinees were limited because only six or seven AZD1222 recipients were SARS-CoV-2 seropositive at baseline. Reportedly, almost half of the unique spike-specific TCRs recognized epitopes lying outside the regions that are mutated in the B.1.351 and B.1.1.7 variants. Because no samples from the day 14 peak response were available, repertoires could be characterized only after the peak T cell response.

Points on this clone: It lacks a known antigen. No much larger clone exists at a distance of one base, and base qualities are not known.

The CDR3 regions of human TCRbeta chains were analyzed by immunosequencing. As for the original processing: Repertoire TCRs were checked for matches against a reference library of SARS-CoV-2-specific TCRs that had been generated using the MIRA antigen-specificity platform. Breadth was defined as the fraction of unique TCRs that were SARS-CoV-2-associated, and depth was defined as the fraction of total T cells that were SARS-CoV-2-associated. Each spike-specific TCR was assigned to its reactive spike region and to a CD4 or CD8 class using the MIRA data. Log10-transformed breadth and depth values were compared by one-way ANOVA with Sidak's multiple comparisons tests. TCRdb took over this immuneACCESS table, retaining in-frame rearrangements with V and J assigned. Such tables are incomplete; in checked studies, under half of the missing clones stem from an unresolved V gene, and the remainder is unexplained. V, J and clone size reflect that table, while D and trimming were determined from the DNA. The table for this sample lists roughly 99,000 clones; roughly 90% of them were counted only once. About 6.6% of the sample lies in the top ten.

V is reduced by 7 bases and J by 7 bases, leaving a spacing of 13 bases between them. From cysteine to phenylalanine, the CDR3 is 11 amino acids long. Only the CDR3 DNA stays, 33 bases, in frame from base 1. Sequences SQVTM (CDR1) and ANQGSEA (CDR2) are obtained from the germline V gene. This specimen's time point label, interpreted: baseline before first vaccination. Vaccinee samples were obtained from the UK trials COV001 and COV002, which included a single-blind randomized controlled phase 2/3 trial of AZD1222 (ChAdOx1 nCoV-19) in healthy adults. Trial participant PBMC samples were collected at day 0 and day 28 after the second dose for TCRbeta chain sequencing.

The rearrangement combines TRBV29-1 with TRBJ1-2, with a weak D call of TRBD1 (6 bases match). Here the sequenced sample was peripheral blood, taken on day 0 of AZD1222 vaccination. The receptor was isolated from an adult in good health. The nucleotides read TGCAGCGCCTCTAGGGGGGGTGGCTACACCTTC. This translates into CSASRGGGYTF.